A selection of T cell receptor beta chains follows, all from one sample in a study of identical twins. MiXCR, applied by TCRdb to the 5' RACE reads, yields one record per CDR3 protein. The table lists approximately 500,000 distinct CDR3 sequences, less than 25% of them singletons. A further study also used this sample, focusing on T cells expressing NK-cell markers.

The sequenced material came from CD4+ T cells sorted from blood. The receptor set was obtained from a woman younger than 30 in good health. The CDR3 runs from the conserved cysteine through the conserved F or W. D genes are given only for firm matches. Rows give clone size only sometimes, using once, few, many, or a class for an expanded clone.

D gene: NA
clone size: NA
CDR3 length: 13
V gene: TRBV20-1
J gene: TRBJ2-3
CDR3 protein: CSARGLSLDTQYF
CDR3 DNA: TGCAGTGCTCGGGGACTTTCGCTAGATACGCAGTATTTT

D gene: NA
clone size: few
CDR3 length: 14
V gene: TRBV18
J gene: TRBJ2-3
CDR3 protein: CATYRAAGTDTQYF
CDR3 DNA: TGTGCCACCTACAGGGCCGCCGGGACAGATACGCAGTATTTT

D gene: NA
clone size: many
CDR3 length: 19
V gene: TRBV7-3
J gene: TRBJ2-3
CDR3 protein: CASSLGPPPPRYFTDTQYF
CDR3 DNA: TGTGCCAGCAGCTTAGGGCCGCCCCCACCCCGTTATTTCACAGATACGCAGTATTTT

D gene: NA
clone size: once
CDR3 length: 13
V gene: TRBV3-1
J gene: TRBJ2-7
CDR3 protein: CASEGSGPSEQYF
CDR3 DNA: TGTGCCAGCGAGGGCAGCGGCCCCTCCGAGCAGTACTTC

D gene: NA
clone size: NA
CDR3 length: 16
V gene: TRBV12-3/TRBV12-4
J gene: TRBJ1-5
CDR3 protein: CASRVGQLKRNQPQHF
CDR3 DNA: TGTGCCAGCAGGGTCGGACAGCTGAAACGCAATCAGCCCCAGCATTTT

D gene: NA
clone size: few
CDR3 length: 14
V gene: TRBV10-3
J gene: TRBJ1-4
CDR3 protein: CAISDGQGNEKLFF
CDR3 DNA: TGTGCCATCAGTGATGGTCAGGGGAATGAAAAACTGTTTTTT

D gene: TRBD1
clone size: few
CDR3 length: 14
V gene: TRBV5-6
J gene: TRBJ1-1
CDR3 protein: CASSLGTGNAEAFF
CDR3 DNA: TGTGCCAGCAGCTTGGGGACAGGGAACGCTGAAGCTTTCTTT

D gene: NA
clone size: NA
CDR3 length: 13
V gene: TRBV15
J gene: TRBJ2-7
CDR3 protein: CATSRPTSYEQYF
CDR3 DNA: TGTGCCACCAGCAGACCAACCTCCTACGAGCAGTACTTC

D gene: TRBD1
clone size: NA
CDR3 length: 12
V gene: TRBV29-1
J gene: TRBJ1-1
CDR3 protein: CSVEQGDTEAFF
CDR3 DNA: TGCAGCGTTGAGCAGGGGGACACTGAAGCTTTCTTT

D gene: NA
clone size: NA
CDR3 length: 11
V gene: TRBV5-1
J gene: TRBJ2-7
CDR3 protein: CASSLNGQQYF
CDR3 DNA: TGCGCCAGCAGCTTGAACGGACAGCAGTACTTC

D gene: NA
clone size: NA
CDR3 length: 14
V gene: TRBV5-1
J gene: TRBJ2-1
CDR3 protein: CASSLGRGGNEQFF
CDR3 DNA: TGCGCCAGCAGCTTGGGCAGGGGGGGCAATGAGCAGTTCTTC

D gene: TRBD2
clone size: NA
CDR3 length: 17
V gene: TRBV5-1
J gene: TRBJ2-5
CDR3 protein: CASSATYGTSGSETQYF
CDR3 DNA: TGCGCCAGCAGCGCAACCTACGGGACTAGCGGATCAGAGACCCAGTACTTC

D gene: NA
clone size: NA
CDR3 length: 14
V gene: TRBV12-3/TRBV12-4
J gene: TRBJ2-2
CDR3 protein: CASRRTGGPGELFF
CDR3 DNA: TGTGCCAGCAGAAGGACCGGGGGGCCCGGGGAGCTGTTTTTT

D gene: NA
clone size: NA
CDR3 length: 14
V gene: TRBV12-3/TRBV12-4
J gene: TRBJ2-3
CDR3 protein: CASSQPGRADTQYF
CDR3 DNA: TGTGCCAGCAGTCAACCAGGACGGGCGGATACGCAGTATTTT

D gene: NA
clone size: NA
CDR3 length: 12
V gene: TRBV29-1
J gene: TRBJ2-5
CDR3 protein: CSVEEGQETQYF
CDR3 DNA: TGCAGCGTTGAGGAAGGGCAAGAGACCCAGTACTTC

D gene: NA
clone size: NA
CDR3 length: 13
V gene: TRBV19
J gene: TRBJ2-7
CDR3 protein: CASSTAASYEQYF
CDR3 DNA: TGTGCCAGTAGTACGGCGGCTTCCTACGAGCAGTACTTC

D gene: NA
clone size: few
CDR3 length: 17
V gene: TRBV12-3/TRBV12-4
J gene: TRBJ2-6
CDR3 protein: CASSLGSRVPGANVLTF
CDR3 DNA: TGTGCCAGCAGTTTAGGCTCCAGGGTTCCGGGGGCCAACGTCCTGACTTTC

D gene: NA
clone size: few
CDR3 length: 15
V gene: TRBV25-1
J gene: TRBJ2-1
CDR3 protein: CASSESGSLYNEQFF
CDR3 DNA: TGTGCCAGCAGTGAAAGCGGCAGTCTGTACAATGAGCAGTTCTTC

D gene: NA
clone size: NA
CDR3 length: 13
V gene: TRBV2
J gene: TRBJ2-2
CDR3 protein: CASMTGNTGELFF
CDR3 DNA: TGTGCCAGCATGACAGGGAACACCGGGGAGCTGTTTTTT

D gene: NA
clone size: NA
CDR3 length: 14
V gene: TRBV20-1
J gene: TRBJ1-1
CDR3 protein: CSARDTAGWGEAFF
CDR3 DNA: TGCAGTGCTAGAGATACGGCAGGGTGGGGTGAAGCTTTCTTT

D gene: TRBD1
clone size: many
CDR3 length: 15
V gene: TRBV5-1
J gene: TRBJ2-2
CDR3 protein: CASSPGQANTGELFF
CDR3 DNA: TGTGCCAGCAGTCCGGGACAGGCGAACACCGGGGAGCTGTTTTTT

D gene: NA
clone size: few
CDR3 length: 16
V gene: TRBV4-2
J gene: TRBJ2-3
CDR3 protein: CASSQDQNGLRDTQYF
CDR3 DNA: TGTGCCAGCAGCCAAGATCAGAATGGGCTTAGAGATACGCAGTATTTT

D gene: NA
clone size: NA
CDR3 length: 15
V gene: TRBV12-3/TRBV12-4
J gene: TRBJ2-1
CDR3 protein: CASTLPGAINNEQFF
CDR3 DNA: TGTGCCAGCACCCTTCCGGGTGCCATCAACAATGAGCAGTTCTTC

D gene: NA
clone size: few
CDR3 length: 16
V gene: TRBV4-2
J gene: TRBJ2-2
CDR3 protein: CASSQVYSGIGGELFF
CDR3 DNA: TGTGCCAGCAGCCAAGTGTACTCAGGGATAGGCGGGGAGCTGTTTTTT

D gene: TRBD2
clone size: few
CDR3 length: 13
V gene: TRBV2
J gene: TRBJ2-1
CDR3 protein: CASTGLGGNEQFF
CDR3 DNA: TGTGCCAGCACGGGACTAGGGGGGAATGAGCAGTTCTTC

D gene: TRBD2
clone size: NA
CDR3 length: 16
V gene: TRBV20-1
J gene: TRBJ2-1
CDR3 protein: CSARVVTSGGVDEQFF
CDR3 DNA: TGCAGTGCTAGAGTCGTGACTAGCGGGGGGGTGGATGAGCAGTTCTTC

D gene: TRBD2
clone size: few
CDR3 length: 15
V gene: TRBV12-3/TRBV12-4
J gene: TRBJ2-3
CDR3 protein: CASTPLAGLTDTQYF
CDR3 DNA: TGTGCCAGCACCCCACTAGCGGGTCTCACAGATACGCAGTATTTT

D gene: NA
clone size: many
CDR3 length: 12
V gene: TRBV10-3
J gene: TRBJ2-5
CDR3 protein: CAISEFQETQYF
CDR3 DNA: TGTGCCATCAGTGAGTTCCAAGAGACCCAGTACTTC

D gene: TRBD1
clone size: few
CDR3 length: 15
V gene: TRBV6-1
J gene: TRBJ2-7
CDR3 protein: CASRKQTGGNYEQYF
CDR3 DNA: TGTGCCAGCAGAAAGCAGACAGGGGGAAACTACGAGCAGTACTTC

D gene: NA
clone size: few
CDR3 length: 14
V gene: TRBV3-1
J gene: TRBJ1-2
CDR3 protein: CASSPTTGDYGYTF
CDR3 DNA: TGTGCCAGCAGCCCGACGACAGGCGACTATGGCTACACCTTC

D gene: NA
clone size: few
CDR3 length: 12
V gene: TRBV12-3/TRBV12-4
J gene: TRBJ2-1
CDR3 protein: CASSSTGDEQFF
CDR3 DNA: TGTGCCAGCAGCTCGACTGGGGATGAGCAGTTCTTC

D gene: NA
clone size: NA
CDR3 length: 14
V gene: TRBV6-1
J gene: TRBJ2-1
CDR3 protein: CASTSGPSYNEQFF
CDR3 DNA: TGTGCCAGCACATCGGGGCCCTCCTACAATGAGCAGTTCTTC

D gene: NA
clone size: few
CDR3 length: 12
V gene: TRBV14
J gene: TRBJ2-5
CDR3 protein: CASSPTGPTQYF
CDR3 DNA: TGTGCCAGCAGCCCAACAGGGCCCACCCAGTACTTC

D gene: TRBD1
clone size: NA
CDR3 length: 14
V gene: TRBV14
J gene: TRBJ2-1
CDR3 protein: CASSHRGLYNEQFF
CDR3 DNA: TGTGCCAGCAGCCACAGGGGGCTTTACAATGAGCAGTTCTTC

D gene: NA
clone size: few
CDR3 length: 13
V gene: TRBV12-3/TRBV12-4
J gene: TRBJ1-1
CDR3 protein: CASSPEPHTEAFF
CDR3 DNA: TGTGCCAGCAGCCCCGAACCTCACACTGAAGCTTTCTTT

D gene: TRBD2
clone size: many
CDR3 length: 14
V gene: TRBV12-3/TRBV12-4
J gene: TRBJ2-5
CDR3 protein: CASRSGSRGETQYF
CDR3 DNA: TGTGCCAGCAGGAGCGGGAGCCGGGGAGAGACCCAGTACTTC

D gene: NA
clone size: NA
CDR3 length: 15
V gene: TRBV15
J gene: TRBJ1-6
CDR3 protein: CATSRAPGTASTLHF
CDR3 DNA: TGTGCCACCAGCAGAGCCCCCGGGACCGCCTCGACCCTCCACTTT

D gene: NA
clone size: few
CDR3 length: 16
V gene: TRBV7-3
J gene: TRBJ1-2
CDR3 protein: CASSLIGGAGNYGYTF
CDR3 DNA: TGTGCCAGCAGCTTAATTGGGGGCGCCGGTAACTATGGCTACACCTTC

D gene: NA
clone size: NA
CDR3 length: 13
V gene: TRBV7-6
J gene: TRBJ2-1
CDR3 protein: CASSPSGFDEQFF
CDR3 DNA: TGTGCCAGCAGCCCCTCGGGATTCGATGAGCAGTTCTTC

D gene: TRBD2
clone size: NA
CDR3 length: 15
V gene: TRBV20-1
J gene: TRBJ2-1
CDR3 protein: CSASPLAGAYNEQFF
CDR3 DNA: TGCAGTGCTAGCCCCCTAGCGGGGGCATACAATGAGCAGTTCTTC

D gene: NA
clone size: NA
CDR3 length: 14
V gene: TRBV7-2
J gene: TRBJ2-1
CDR3 protein: CASSHPGQRNEQFF
CDR3 DNA: TGTGCCAGCAGCCACCCTGGACAGCGCAATGAGCAGTTCTTC

D gene: TRBD2
clone size: few
CDR3 length: 15
V gene: TRBV15
J gene: TRBJ2-1
CDR3 protein: CATSPGTSGSNEQFF
CDR3 DNA: TGTGCCACCAGCCCGGGGACTAGCGGGAGCAATGAGCAGTTCTTC

D gene: NA
clone size: NA
CDR3 length: 16
V gene: TRBV6-1
J gene: TRBJ1-5
CDR3 protein: CASSEGVGARDQPQHF
CDR3 DNA: TGTGCCAGCAGTGAGGGCGTCGGGGCAAGAGATCAGCCCCAGCATTTT

D gene: NA
clone size: few
CDR3 length: 12
V gene: TRBV30
J gene: TRBJ1-1
CDR3 protein: CAWNRGNTEAFF
CDR3 DNA: TGTGCCTGGAATCGGGGGAACACTGAAGCTTTCTTT

D gene: NA
clone size: few
CDR3 length: 15
V gene: TRBV6-1
J gene: TRBJ2-7
CDR3 protein: CASKRVRDSSYEQYF
CDR3 DNA: TGTGCCAGCAAACGAGTCAGGGATTCCTCCTACGAGCAGTACTTC

D gene: NA
clone size: few
CDR3 length: 16
V gene: TRBV20-1
J gene: TRBJ2-1
CDR3 protein: CSARVHRDPRYNEQFF
CDR3 DNA: TGCAGTGCTAGAGTCCACCGGGACCCCCGATACAATGAGCAGTTCTTC

D gene: NA
clone size: few
CDR3 length: 16
V gene: TRBV5-1
J gene: TRBJ1-6
CDR3 protein: CASSLGAGASGTPLHF
CDR3 DNA: TGCGCCAGCAGCTTGGGAGCGGGGGCTAGTGGAACACCCCTCCACTTT

D gene: TRBD2
clone size: NA
CDR3 length: 17
V gene: TRBV6-4
J gene: TRBJ2-1
CDR3 protein: CASSDWALAGAPPEQFF
CDR3 DNA: TGTGCCAGCAGTGACTGGGCCTTAGCGGGGGCCCCCCCGGAGCAGTTCTTC

D gene: NA
clone size: NA
CDR3 length: 12
V gene: TRBV20-1
J gene: TRBJ2-3
CDR3 protein: CSPSGGGDTQYF
CDR3 DNA: TGCAGTCCCTCCGGAGGAGGGGATACGCAGTATTTT

D gene: NA
clone size: NA
CDR3 length: 15
V gene: TRBV14
J gene: TRBJ2-4
CDR3 protein: CASSWGRGLGNIQYF
CDR3 DNA: TGTGCCAGCAGCTGGGGGCGCGGTTTAGGAAACATTCAGTACTTC

D gene: NA
clone size: few
CDR3 length: 16
V gene: TRBV11-3
J gene: TRBJ2-5
CDR3 protein: CASSLGHHGGEETQYF
CDR3 DNA: TGTGCCAGCAGCTTAGGACACCACGGTGGAGAAGAGACCCAGTACTTC

D gene: TRBD2
clone size: NA
CDR3 length: 14
V gene: TRBV18
J gene: TRBJ2-7
CDR3 protein: CASSRGDPRTEQYF
CDR3 DNA: TGTGCCAGCTCCCGGGGGGACCCTCGAACCGAGCAGTACTTC

D gene: NA
clone size: NA
CDR3 length: 15
V gene: TRBV3-1
J gene: TRBJ1-1
CDR3 protein: CASSRLGRVDTEAFF
CDR3 DNA: TGTGCCAGCAGCCGCCTGGGCAGGGTGGACACTGAAGCTTTCTTT

D gene: TRBD1
clone size: NA
CDR3 length: 16
V gene: TRBV29-1
J gene: TRBJ2-6
CDR3 protein: CSVPKGRGNGANVLTF
CDR3 DNA: TGCAGCGTTCCTAAAGGCAGGGGGAATGGGGCCAACGTCCTGACTTTC

D gene: NA
clone size: NA
CDR3 length: 13
V gene: TRBV9
J gene: TRBJ2-2
CDR3 protein: CASSPGPHGELFF
CDR3 DNA: TGTGCCAGCAGCCCGGGACCCCACGGGGAGCTGTTTTTT

D gene: NA
clone size: NA
CDR3 length: 13
V gene: TRBV15
J gene: TRBJ2-7
CDR3 protein: CATSISPAREQYF
CDR3 DNA: TGTGCCACCAGTATCTCACCCGCGCGGGAGCAGTACTTC

D gene: NA
clone size: NA
CDR3 length: 14
V gene: TRBV6-1
J gene: TRBJ1-6
CDR3 protein: CASSVRGANSPLHF
CDR3 DNA: TGTGCCAGCAGTGTTAGGGGGGCGAATTCACCCCTCCACTTT

D gene: NA
clone size: few
CDR3 length: 14
V gene: TRBV9
J gene: TRBJ2-7
CDR3 protein: CASSRRQEGYEQYF
CDR3 DNA: TGTGCCAGCAGTCGTAGACAGGAGGGGTACGAGCAGTACTTC

D gene: NA
clone size: few
CDR3 length: 15
V gene: TRBV10-2
J gene: TRBJ2-5
CDR3 protein: CASSEPSRGQETQYF
CDR3 DNA: TGCGCCAGCAGTGAGCCCAGTCGGGGACAAGAGACCCAGTACTTC

D gene: NA
clone size: once
CDR3 length: 14
V gene: TRBV29-1
J gene: TRBJ2-3
CDR3 protein: CSGSTGDATDTQYF
CDR3 DNA: TGCAGCGGGAGTACAGGAGATGCCACAGATACGCAGTATTTT